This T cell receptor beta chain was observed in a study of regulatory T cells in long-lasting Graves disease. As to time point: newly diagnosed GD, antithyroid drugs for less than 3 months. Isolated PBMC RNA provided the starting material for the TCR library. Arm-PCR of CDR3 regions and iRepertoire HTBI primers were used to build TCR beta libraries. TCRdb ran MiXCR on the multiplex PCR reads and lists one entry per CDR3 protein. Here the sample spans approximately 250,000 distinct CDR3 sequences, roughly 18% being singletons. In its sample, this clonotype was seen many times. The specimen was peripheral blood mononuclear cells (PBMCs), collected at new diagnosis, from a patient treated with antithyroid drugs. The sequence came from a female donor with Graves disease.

CDR3 nucleotide sequence: TGTGCCAGCAGTGAAGCTGGGACAGCTAATTCACCCCTCCACTTT. This codes for CASSEAGTANSPLHF. The chain has TRBV2 and TRBJ1-6; 7 bases fit TRBD1. The CDR3 totals 15 residues. Germline-derived CDR1 and CDR2 are SNHLY and FYNNEI. V shed 0 bases, J shed 6 bases, and the junction held 2 bases outside the gene matches.